This T cell receptor (beta chain) was documented in a study of post-analysis software for immune sequencing data. This clonotype was picked up a small number of times. Its specificity is unknown. Unique molecular identifiers were present in the TCR beta cDNA libraries. TCRdb passed the PCR reads through MiXCR, listing each CDR3 protein once. The sample consists of fewer than 850,000 distinct CDR3 sequences, just under 30% of them appearing once. The study, taken as a whole, reports: The study found significantly lower normalized Chao1 diversity in multiple sclerosis patients than in controls. Same-batch preparations were strongly co-clustered by F measure. Relative to controls, patients had roughly five TRBV segments at higher frequency, with TRBV5-6, TRBV5-1 and TRBV20-1 among these.

Germline V CDR1 and CDR2: LGHNA, YSLEER. V lost 0 bases, J lost 5 bases, and 13 bases lay in between. The CDR3 has 15 residues. Sequenced: blood. The source is a girl aged 5 to 17 with multiple sclerosis. The chain recombines TRBV4-3 with TRBJ1-2, with a weak D call TRBD1 (5 bases). The CDR3 sequence: CASSQDSGPRYGYTF. Here the CDR3 DNA reads TGCGCCAGCAGCCAAGATTCAGGGCCTAGGTATGGCTACACCTTC.